These T cell receptor beta chains were read from a single sample in a study of T cells in Graves' hyperthyroidism and ophthalmopathy. TCRdb redid the calling of the multiplex PCR reads with MiXCR, one entry per CDR3 protein. Of around 800,000 distinct CDR3 sequences in the sample, 35% to 45% are singletons; the top ten hold more than 7%. Sample: blood. The source is a young man with Graves' hyperthyroidism. Each CDR3 is given with its conserved first and last residue. The order of the fields is V gene, J gene, clone size, D gene, CDR3 DNA, CDR3 protein. D genes are given only for firm matches. Not all rows give a size; the values are once, few, many and, for expanded clones, a class.

V gene: TRBV2
J gene: TRBJ1-2
clone size: .
D gene: .
CDR3 DNA: TGTGCCAGCAGGAAAAACAGGGAGAAAGATGGCTACACCTTC
CDR3 protein: CASRKNREKDGYTF

V gene: TRBV13
J gene: TRBJ1-5
clone size: many
D gene: .
CDR3 DNA: TGTGCCAGCAGCTTAGCAGGGGAGAATCAGCCCCAGCATTTT
CDR3 protein: CASSLAGENQPQHF

V gene: TRBV11-3
J gene: TRBJ2-7
clone size: few
D gene: TRBD1
CDR3 DNA: TGTGCCAGCAGCCCAGGGGGGACAGGGGACTACGAGCAGTACTTC
CDR3 protein: CASSPGGTGDYEQYF

V gene: TRBV20-1
J gene: TRBJ1-5
clone size: many
D gene: TRBD1
CDR3 DNA: TGCAGTGCTAGAGCAGGACAGGGCGTCCAGCCCCAGCATTTT
CDR3 protein: CSARAGQGVQPQHF

V gene: TRBV25-1
J gene: TRBJ2-3
clone size: few
D gene: .
CDR3 DNA: TGTGCCAGCAGTGTTTCACTCACAGATACGCAGTATTTT
CDR3 protein: CASSVSLTDTQYF

V gene: TRBV9
J gene: TRBJ1-2
clone size: .
D gene: .
CDR3 DNA: TGTGCCAGCAGTTGGTCGACAGATTTCTATGGCTACACCTTC
CDR3 protein: CASSWSTDFYGYTF

V gene: TRBV12-3/TRBV12-4
J gene: TRBJ1-6
clone size: .
D gene: .
CDR3 DNA: TGTGCCAGCAGTTTCAGGGAGTCACCCCTCCACTTT
CDR3 protein: CASSFRESPLHF

V gene: TRBV12-3/TRBV12-4
J gene: TRBJ2-5
clone size: few
D gene: .
CDR3 DNA: TGTGCCAGCAGTCCCCGGACGGACGAAGAGACCCAGTACTTC
CDR3 protein: CASSPRTDEETQYF

V gene: TRBV9
J gene: TRBJ1-1
clone size: .
D gene: .
CDR3 DNA: TGTGCCAGCAGCTATGAGAGGAAGACTGAAGCTTTCTTT
CDR3 protein: CASSYERKTEAFF

V gene: TRBV19
J gene: TRBJ1-5
clone size: .
D gene: TRBD1
CDR3 DNA: TGTGCCAGTAGTAAACCTGACAGGGGAAATCAGCCCCAGCATTTT
CDR3 protein: CASSKPDRGNQPQHF

V gene: TRBV5-1
J gene: TRBJ1-1
clone size: few
D gene: TRBD1
CDR3 DNA: TGCGCCAGCAGCACCGGGACAGGGATTTGGGAAGCTTTCTTT
CDR3 protein: CASSTGTGIWEAFF

V gene: TRBV11-3
J gene: TRBJ1-1
clone size: .
D gene: TRBD1
CDR3 DNA: TGTGCCAGCAGCGGGACAGGGGTTGGCACTGAAGCTTTCTTT
CDR3 protein: CASSGTGVGTEAFF

V gene: TRBV6-5
J gene: TRBJ2-7
clone size: .
D gene: .
CDR3 DNA: TGTGCCAGCAGTAGGGACGTACACTCCTACGAGCATTACTTC
CDR3 protein: CASSRDVHSYEHYF

V gene: TRBV2
J gene: TRBJ1-4
clone size: many
D gene: .
CDR3 DNA: TGTGCCAGCGGGGACTTGAGGGAAAAACTGTTTTTT
CDR3 protein: CASGDLREKLFF

V gene: TRBV29-1
J gene: TRBJ1-1
clone size: few
D gene: .
CDR3 DNA: TGCAGCGGGCTTGCGGGTGGCACTGAAGCTTTCTTT
CDR3 protein: CSGLAGGTEAFF

V gene: TRBV10-2
J gene: TRBJ1-5
clone size: .
D gene: .
CDR3 DNA: TGCGCCAGTAGTGACGGGCAGGTCGTAAATAAGCCCCAGCATTTT
CDR3 protein: CASSDGQVVNKPQHF

V gene: TRBV10-3
J gene: TRBJ1-2
clone size: once
D gene: TRBD1
CDR3 DNA: TGTGCCATCAGTAGTGACAGGGGTTATGGCTACACCTTC
CDR3 protein: CAISSDRGYGYTF

V gene: TRBV7-2
J gene: TRBJ1-6
clone size: many
D gene: .
CDR3 DNA: TGTGCCAGCAGCTTTAGGAGCAGCTCTTCACCCCTCCACTTT
CDR3 protein: CASSFRSSSSPLHF

V gene: TRBV4-1
J gene: TRBJ1-1
clone size: few
D gene: .
CDR3 DNA: TGCGCCAGCAGCCAAGAGGGGTGGAGGAACACTGAAGCTTTCTTT
CDR3 protein: CASSQEGWRNTEAFF

V gene: TRBV10-1
J gene: TRBJ1-4
clone size: many
D gene: .
CDR3 DNA: TGCGCCAGCAGTGAGAGCCACAGTCGTAATGAAAAACTGTTTTTT
CDR3 protein: CASSESHSRNEKLFF

V gene: TRBV10-3
J gene: TRBJ2-2
clone size: .
D gene: .
CDR3 DNA: TGTGCCACCAGGCCGACGGGACAAAACACCGGGGAGCTGTTTTTT
CDR3 protein: CATRPTGQNTGELFF

V gene: TRBV2
J gene: TRBJ1-2
clone size: .
D gene: .
CDR3 DNA: TGTGCCAGCAGTGATGAGGGAGGGGGATACACCTTC
CDR3 protein: CASSDEGGGYTF

V gene: TRBV7-9
J gene: TRBJ1-1
clone size: few
D gene: .
CDR3 DNA: TGTGCCAGCAGCTACAGGGAGGGGGTTTTGACTGAAGCTTTCTTT
CDR3 protein: CASSYREGVLTEAFF

V gene: TRBV20-1
J gene: TRBJ1-1
clone size: many
D gene: .
CDR3 DNA: TGCAGTGCTAGAGATCTGTACCAAATGAACACTGAAGCTTTCTTT
CDR3 protein: CSARDLYQMNTEAFF

V gene: TRBV7-2
J gene: TRBJ1-1
clone size: .
D gene: .
CDR3 DNA: TGCGCCAGCAGCCAAGACAGGCCCACTGAAGCTTTCTTT
CDR3 protein: CASSQDRPTEAFF

V gene: TRBV2
J gene: TRBJ2-5
clone size: .
D gene: .
CDR3 DNA: TGTGCCAGCAGTGAATTGGGGACCCAAGAGACCCAGTACTTC
CDR3 protein: CASSELGTQETQYF

V gene: TRBV20-1
J gene: TRBJ1-6
clone size: many
D gene: .
CDR3 DNA: TGCAGTGTAGGGGGACGGATTAATTCACCCCTCCACTTT
CDR3 protein: CSVGGRINSPLHF

V gene: TRBV24-1
J gene: TRBJ1-5
clone size: .
D gene: TRBD1
CDR3 DNA: TGTGCCACCAGTGAACCAGGGGGCCATCAGCCCCAGCATTTT
CDR3 protein: CATSEPGGHQPQHF

V gene: TRBV2
J gene: TRBJ1-2
clone size: many
D gene: .
CDR3 DNA: TGTGCCAGCAGTGCGGGCGAAAGGGATGGCTACACCTTC
CDR3 protein: CASSAGERDGYTF

V gene: TRBV5-1
J gene: TRBJ1-4
clone size: .
D gene: .
CDR3 DNA: TGCGCCAGCAGCTTGGCCACAGGGAGGAATGAAAAACTGTTTTTT
CDR3 protein: CASSLATGRNEKLFF

V gene: TRBV20-1
J gene: TRBJ2-5
clone size: .
D gene: TRBD2
CDR3 DNA: TGCAGTGCTAAGGTATGGGCGGGAGAGTTCCAAGAGACCCAGTACTTC
CDR3 protein: CSAKVWAGEFQETQYF

V gene: TRBV10-1
J gene: TRBJ1-6
clone size: .
D gene: .
CDR3 DNA: TGCGCCAGCAGTGAACGCCTGCTACAACCCCTCCACTTT
CDR3 protein: CASSERLLQPLHF

V gene: TRBV29-1
J gene: TRBJ1-1
clone size: .
D gene: .
CDR3 DNA: TGCAGCGGACGACTAGCGACTGAAGCTTTCTTT
CDR3 protein: CSGRLATEAFF

V gene: TRBV20-1
J gene: TRBJ2-7
clone size: .
D gene: TRBD2
CDR3 DNA: TGCAGTGCTTCGGTGTCTAGCGGGGCGTACGAGCAGTACTTC
CDR3 protein: CSASVSSGAYEQYF

V gene: TRBV11-2
J gene: TRBJ2-7
clone size: many
D gene: .
CDR3 DNA: TGTGCCAGCAGCTTAGATCGCGACGACGAGCAGTACTTC
CDR3 protein: CASSLDRDDEQYF